What follows describes a single T cell receptor (beta chain). Its antigen is unknown. The data derive from a study of T cells expressing NK-cell markers. Study-wide points: Once again these clonotypes came out on top in the CD3+CD56-NKG2C+ fraction of several donors. CD8+ T cells in six or seven donors included dominant NKG2C+ clonotypes at about 1.0-7.5%.

Generation of TCR beta cDNA was performed by 5'RACE template switching incorporating UMIs. For each CDR3 protein, TCRdb gives one entry from its re-call of the 5' RACE reads, without DNA. This table lists 550,000 or so distinct CDR3 sequences. CDR1 is SGHTA and CDR2 is FQGNSA in the germline V gene. The CDR3 totals 16 residues. The receptor was isolated from a young man in good health. Sequencing input: blood T cells: a sorted CD56 or NKG2C T cell subset, CD4+ or CD8+ T cells, or bulk PBMC T cells (not recorded which). V usage is TRBV7-2 and J usage is TRBJ1-3; as DNA is missing, the TRBD1 call by TCRdb cannot be tested. The CDR3 protein is CASSLQPGQGVNTIYF.